The 30 T cell receptor beta chains below come from one sample, sequenced in a study of blood T cells in healthy people across ages. A sample-barcoded 5' primer and a J-beta primer mix were used in a second PCR of roughly 6 to 12 cycles. TCRdb reprocessed the 5' RACE reads with MiXCR, giving one entry per CDR3 protein. The table lists more than 650,000 distinct CDR3 sequences, around 24% of them singletons, with around 2.9% in the top ten. The sample was also reused in another study, on T cells of mothers and their children.

The sample comprised blood. These receptors originate from a boy younger than 18 in good health.

The chain has TRBV9 and TRBJ2-7, with TRBD1 matching over 7 bases. Germline CDR1 reads SGDLS; CDR2 reads YYNGEE. The trim removed 3 bases at V and 0 bases at J, leaving 6 bases unmatched. CDR3 length: 15 residues. CDR3 protein: CASSATGASSYEQYF. CDR3 DNA: TGTGCCAGCAGCGCCACAGGGGCGTCCTCCTACGAGCAGTACTTC.

In regard to this clonotype: Just one base apart from a much larger clone, this may be a read error. The gene calls are TRBV27 and TRBJ2-3; 8 bases match TRBD1. This CDR3 is built from 14 residues. V trimming: 6 bases; J trimming: 3 bases; junction bases outside the gene matches: 5. CDR1 MNHEY and CDR2 SMNVEV come from the germline V gene (reference sequence). The CDR3: CASSRDRRTDTQYF. CDR3 in DNA: TGTGCCAGCAGCCGGGACAGGAGAACAGATACGCAGTATTTT.

The chain recombines TRBV12-3 or TRBV12-4 with TRBJ1-4; 7 bases align to TRBD1. Germline trimming cut 0 bases from V and 5 bases from J; bases unmatched to any gene: 3. The CDR3 spans 15 residues. This CDR3 is CASSLADRRNEKLFF. DNA of the CDR3: TGTGCCAGCAGTTTAGCGGACAGGCGCAATGAAAAACTGTTTTTT.

This clonotype came up a few times. V is TRBV20-1 and J is TRBJ2-7; the D call may be TRBD1 or TRBD2 (6 bases each). Between the trimmed V and J ends, which lost 3 bases and 3 bases, there was a span of 12 bases. Germline-derived CDR1 and CDR2 are DFQATT and SNEGSKA (reference sequence). The CDR3 is made up of 13 amino acids. CDR3 DNA sequence: TGCAGTGCTAGTTCGGGGGCCGACTACGAGCAGTACTTC. Amino acids: CSASSGADYEQYF.

This clonotype was seen more than once but under ten times. The junction departs from germline at one end; a sequencing error may be responsible. This chain connects TRBV12-3 or TRBV12-4 to TRBJ1-4, with 9 bases matching TRBD1. The CDR3 has 15 amino acids. The CDR3 nucleotides read TGTGCCAGCAGTCCGATCGGGACAGGGAATGAAAAACTGTCTTTT. Its protein product is CASSPIGTGNEKLSF.

In its sample, this clonotype was seen a few times. This chain joins TRBV12-3 or TRBV12-4 and TRBJ1-6, with D perhaps TRBD1 (5 bases). Between the trimmed V and J ends, which lost 0 bases and 5 bases, there was a span of 5 bases. This CDR3 has 14 residues. For the CDR3, the DNA is TGTGCCAGCAGTTTAGCAGGGGATAATTCACCCCTCCACTTT. It codes for CASSLAGDNSPLHF.

The V call is TRBV5-1, the J call TRBJ2-5; TRBD2 might be the D (5 bases). CDR3 length equals 15 residues. Deletions cut 5 bases from V and 1 base from J, with 15 bases between. Germline CDR1 SGHRS, CDR2 YFSETQ. The CDR3 reads CASRADLVGQETQYF. The CDR3 nucleotides are TGCGCCAGCAGAGCGGATCTGGTAGGCCAAGAGACCCAGTACTTC.

This clonotype has just a few counts. The chain recombines TRBV7-9 with TRBJ2-5, with TRBD2 identical over 7 bases. The CDR3 runs to 18 residues. CDR1 and CDR2 (germline): SEHNR, FQNEAQ (reference sequence). J lost 2 bases, V lost 0 bases, and 12 bases had no gene match. CDR3 coding DNA: TGTGCCAGCAGCTTAGCTCGCGGTGGCGGGAGACGACAAGAGACCCAGTACTTC. This encodes CASSLARGGGRRQETQYF. Variable domain in full (rest from reference TRBV7-9 and TRBJ2-5): DTGVSQNPRHKITKRGQNVTFRCDPISEHNRLYWYRQTLGQGPEFLTYFQNEAQLEKSRLLSDRFSAERPKGSFSTLEIQRTEQGDSAMYLCASSLARGGGRRQETQYFGPGTRLLVL.

Only one count was recorded for this clonotype. The genes are TRBV3-1 and TRBJ2-5; D gene uncertain. The length of the CDR3 is 15 residues. The germline gives CDR1 LGHDT, CDR2 YNNKEL (reference sequence). With 1 base removed from V and 1 base from J, the gap between germline ends came to 10 bases. CDR3 sequence: CASSQAASTQETQYF. The CDR3 DNA reads TGTGCCAGCAGCCAAGCAGCGTCGACCCAAGAGACCCAGTACTTC.

The rearrangement links TRBV6-5 to TRBJ2-3; D possibly corresponds to TRBD2 (5 bases). CDR3 length: 14 amino acids. Germline V lookup: CDR1 MNHEY, CDR2 SVGAGI. V shed 7 bases and J shed 0 bases, with 11 bases lying between them. CDR3 loop: CASNEGYSTDTQYF. The DNA for the CDR3 is TGTGCCAGCAATGAGGGATATAGCACAGATACGCAGTATTTT.

In this sample, this clonotype turned up a few times. The CDR3 DNA follows: TGCAGCGTTGAACCCGGGGCGGGACCCCAGTTCTTC. This codes for CSVEPGAGPQFF. The gene calls are TRBV29-1 and TRBJ2-7; D might be TRBD2 (6 bases). The DNA end favors TRBJ2-1, so the J call may be wrong. Germline CDR1 reads SQVTM; CDR2 reads ANQGSEA. The CDR3 loop spans 12 amino acids.

This clonotype has a handful of counts. The V call is TRBV20-1, the J call TRBJ2-4; the match to TRBD1 covers 9 bases. V gave up 5 bases and J gave up 4 bases; unmatched junction bases: 3. This CDR3 comprises 13 residues. Germline CDR1 reads DFQATT; CDR2 reads SNEGSKA (reference sequence). CDR3 DNA: TGCAGTGCTGTAGGGACAGGGAAAAACATTCAGTACTTC. It encodes CSAVGTGKNIQYF.

The table lists this clonotype with a few counts. The J gene is TRBJ2-1, the V gene TRBV7-3; 10 nucleotides line up with TRBD1. The J call could be wrong; TRBJ2-7 is a better fit for the DNA end. The CDR3 has 14 amino acids. Germline CDR1 SGHTA, CDR2 FQGTGA. DNA of the CDR3: TGTGCCAGCCAGAGGGACAGGGGTCTCTACGAGCAGTACTTC. Amino acids: CASQRDRGLYEQYF.

This clonotype was found a few times. V gene TRBV5-1 combines with J gene TRBJ2-5; D is unclear. V was clipped by 4 bases and J by 0 bases, with 10 bases between them. This CDR3 comprises 14 residues. Germline V gene sequence: CDR1 SGHRS, CDR2 YFSETQ. The CDR3 protein is CASSQLGYQETQYF. In nucleotides, the CDR3 is TGCGCCAGCAGCCAGCTGGGCTACCAAGAGACCCAGTACTTC.

The chain's CDR3 is CSVGRGGDYGYTF. The CDR3 DNA reads TGCAGCGTTGGTCGGGGGGGTGACTATGGCTACACCTTC. The genes are TRBV29-1 and TRBJ1-2, with a weak D call TRBD1 (5 bases). CDR1 SQVTM and CDR2 ANQGSEA come from the germline V gene. The V and J ends lost 4 bases and 3 bases respectively, with 12 bases between them. This CDR3 has 13 amino acids. Together with reference TRBV29-1 and TRBJ1-2, the CDR3 gives the full variable domain: SAVISQKPSRDICQRGTSLTIQCQVDSQVTMMFWYRQQPGQSLTLIATANQGSEATYESGFVIDKFPISRPNLTFSTLTVSNMSPEDSSIYLCSVGRGGDYGYTFGSGTRLTVV.

This clonotype has only a few counts. The chain carries TRBV20-1 and TRBJ1-2; possibly TRBD1 for D (5 bases). The germline CDR1 and CDR2 sequences are DFQATT and SNEGSKA (reference sequence). Between the trimmed V and J ends, which lost 3 bases and 6 bases, there was a span of 8 bases. The CDR3 is 11 amino acids. Here the CDR3 reads CSASPRDGYTF. CDR3 bases: TGCAGTGCTAGTCCCAGGGATGGCTACACCTTC.

The sample holds a few counts of this clonotype. The rearrangement joins TRBV15 to TRBJ2-7; 11 bases are a match to TRBD1. This CDR3 is built from 16 residues. J lost 4 bases, V lost 4 bases, and 9 bases had no gene match. The germline V gene encodes CDR1 LNHNV and CDR2 YYDKDF (reference sequence). This chain's CDR3 is CATSTNAGTGGYEQYF. The CDR3 nucleotides read TGTGCCACCAGCACAAACGCCGGGACAGGGGGGTACGAGCAGTACTTC. Supplemented by reference TRBV15 and TRBJ2-7, the full variable domain reads DAMVIQNPRYQVTQFGKPVTLSCSQTLNHNVMYWYQQKSSQAPKLLFHYYDKDFNNEADTPDNFQSRRPNTSFCFLDIRSPGLGDTAMYLCATSTNAGTGGYEQYFGPGTRLTVT.

This clonotype was recorded a few times. The rearrangement uses TRBV7-3 and TRBJ2-3; TRBD1 or TRBD2 may be the D gene (5 bases each). The CDR3 consists of 16 residues. The germline V and J ends were trimmed by 4 bases and 1 base, with 15 bases remaining between them. Germline-derived CDR1 and CDR2 are SGHTA and FQGTGA. Here the CDR3 reads CASSSQGALGTDTQYF. CDR3 nucleotides: TGTGCCAGCAGCTCCCAGGGAGCTTTAGGCACAGATACGCAGTATTTT.

This clonotype has more than one count but fewer than ten. The rearrangement joins TRBV19 to TRBJ2-2; TRBD2 matches 9 bases. Germline V CDR1 and CDR2: LNHDA, SQIVND (reference sequence). The CDR3 contains 16 residues. The junction had 6 bases not matched to a gene; V was cut back by 3 bases and J by 4 bases. The CDR3 coding sequence is TGTGCCAGTAGTATGATAGGACTAGCGACCACCGGGGAGCTGTTTTTT. It codes for CASSMIGLATTGELFF.

The chain employs TRBV11-2 and TRBJ2-7; TRBD2 matches 7 bases. This CDR3 is 14 amino acids long. Losses at the gene ends were 3 bases for V and 3 bases for J; bases not matched to a gene: 5. Looked up from germline, CDR1 is SGHAT and CDR2 is FQNNGV. Written as DNA, the CDR3 is TGTGCCAGCAGCTTGGGGGGGGAGAGCTACGAGCAGTACTTC. This encodes CASSLGGESYEQYF.

A few counts support this clonotype. The V gene is TRBV3-1, the J gene TRBJ1-2; possible D gene TRBD1, 5 bases. Trimming took off 0 bases at V and 4 bases at J, with 9 bases between the two ends. The CDR3 covers 14 residues. CDR1 and CDR2 (germline): LGHDT, YNNKEL (reference sequence). The CDR3 reads CASSQDPRAYGYTF. The CDR3 DNA follows: TGTGCCAGCAGCCAAGATCCCAGGGCCTATGGCTACACCTTC.

This clonotype was recorded a few times. This chain connects TRBV7-9 to TRBJ2-5; the match to TRBD2 covers 12 bases. The tail of the sequence fits TRBJ2-1 better, so the J call may be wrong. The V gene's germline CDR1 is SEHNR and CDR2 FQNEAQ (reference sequence). CDR3 length: 16 amino acids. The CDR3 region is CASSPVLAGGYNEQFF. The DNA for the CDR3 is TGTGCCAGCAGCCCGGTACTAGCGGGGGGTTACAATGAGCAGTTCTTC.

This clonotype was detected a few times. This chain connects TRBV15 to TRBJ1-3, with 7 bases matching TRBD1. The CDR3 length is 15 residues. Germline trimming cut 0 bases from V and 4 bases from J; bases unmatched to any gene: 3. The germline gives CDR1 LNHNV, CDR2 YYDKDF (reference sequence). The DNA of the CDR3 is TGTGCCACCAGCAGAGAATTGACAGGGGGAAACACCATATATTTT. Translated: CATSRELTGGNTIYF.

This clonotype was seen a few times. CDR3 in amino acids: CASSSPWRGAGETQYF. CDR3 nucleotide sequence: TGTGCCAGCAGTTCCCCGTGGCGGGGGGCCGGAGAGACCCAGTACTTC. This chain uses TRBV6-2 or TRBV6-3 with TRBJ2-5; TRBD2 aligns across 8 bases. Germline loops: CDR1 MNHEY, CDR2 SVGEGT. The J segment lost 4 bases and the V segment lost 4 bases, leaving 11 bases of the junction unmatched. The CDR3 runs 16 residues.

Details on this clonotype: Sequence at one end of the junction differs from germline and may be a read error. The chain joins TRBV13 to TRBJ2-2; 7 nucleotides agree with TRBD1. The germline V gene encodes CDR1 PRHDT and CDR2 FYEKMQ (reference sequence). CDR3 length: 15 residues. In DNA, the CDR3 is TGTGCCAGCAGCTTCCGGCAGGGGGTTGCCGGGGAGCGGTTTTTT. Protein sequence: CASSFRQGVAGERFF.

The J gene is TRBJ2-5, the V gene TRBV5-1, with unresolved D. Trimming pared 0 bases from V and 3 bases from J, leaving 15 bases between. The CDR3 extends over 16 amino acids. Looked up from germline, CDR1 is SGHRS and CDR2 is YFSETQ. The CDR3: CASSLEIANSKETQYF. The CDR3 DNA follows: TGCGCCAGCAGCTTGGAAATCGCAAATTCGAAAGAGACCCAGTACTTC.

In this sample, this clonotype turned up a few times. In DNA form, the CDR3 reads TGTGCCAGCAGCCGCCCCGGGGAGCTGTTTTTT. The encoded protein is CASSRPGELFF. The chain links TRBV2 to TRBJ2-2, with D unclear. From germline, CDR1 is SNHLY and CDR2 FYNNEI. The CDR3 contains 11 residues. V dropped 6 bases and J dropped 6 bases, with 5 bases sitting between them.

The chain links TRBV7-2 to TRBJ1-4, with D hard to call. CDR1 is SGHTA, CDR2 FQGNSA, per germline. The length of the CDR3 is 14 residues. Trimming removed 0 bases from V and 4 bases from J, with 6 bases in between. DNA of the CDR3: TGTGCCAGCAGCTTAGCTCTGCGTAATGAAAAACTGTTTTTT. Translating it yields CASSLALRNEKLFF. The whole variable domain, filled in from reference TRBV7-2 and TRBJ1-4, reads GAGVSQSPSNKVTEKGKDVELRCDPISGHTALYWYRQSLGQGLEFLIYFQGNSAPDKSGLPSDRFSAERTGGSVSTLTIQRTQQEDSAVYLCASSLALRNEKLFFGSGTQLSVL.

The chain recombines TRBV19 with TRBJ1-1; no firm D call. Trimming stripped 2 bases from V and 6 bases from J, with 13 bases between. The CDR3 runs 14 residues. Germline CDR1 LNHDA, CDR2 SQIVND (reference sequence). The CDR3 coding sequence is TGTGCCAGTAGTATAAAGGAGAGGTGGGCTGAAGCTTTCTTT. This translates into CASSIKERWAEAFF. Complete variable domain (other parts from reference TRBV19 and TRBJ1-1): DGGITQSPKYLFRKEGQNVTLSCEQNLNHDAMYWYRQDPGQGLRLIYYSQIVNDFQKGDIAEGYSVSREKKESFPLTVTSAQKNPTAFYLCASSIKERWAEAFFGQGTRLTVV.

CDR3 DNA sequence: TGTGCCATCAGTATTACGTCTGGAAACACCATATATTTT. Translating gives CAISITSGNTIYF. The chain employs TRBV10-3 and TRBJ1-3; no clear D gene. Trimming stripped 5 bases from V and 1 base from J, with 6 bases between. The CDR3 extends over 13 amino acids. Germline lookup yields CDR1 ENHRY and CDR2 SYGVKD.